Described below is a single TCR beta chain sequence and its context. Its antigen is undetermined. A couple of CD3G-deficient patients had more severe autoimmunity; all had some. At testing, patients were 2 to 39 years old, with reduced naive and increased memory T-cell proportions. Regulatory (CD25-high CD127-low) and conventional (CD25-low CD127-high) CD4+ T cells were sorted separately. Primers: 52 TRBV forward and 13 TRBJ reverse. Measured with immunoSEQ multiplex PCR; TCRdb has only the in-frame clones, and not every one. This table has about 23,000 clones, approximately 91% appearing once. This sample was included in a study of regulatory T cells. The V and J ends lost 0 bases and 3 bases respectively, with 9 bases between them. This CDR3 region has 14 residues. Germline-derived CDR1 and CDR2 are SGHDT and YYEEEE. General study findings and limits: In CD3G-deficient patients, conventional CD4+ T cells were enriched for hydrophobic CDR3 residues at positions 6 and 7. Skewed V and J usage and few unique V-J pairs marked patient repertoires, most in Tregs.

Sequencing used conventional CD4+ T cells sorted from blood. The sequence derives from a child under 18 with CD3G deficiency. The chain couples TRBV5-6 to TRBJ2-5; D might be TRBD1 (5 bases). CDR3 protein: CASSLVAGKETQYF. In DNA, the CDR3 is TGTGCCAGCAGCTTGGTGGCAGGGAAAGAGACCCAGTACTTC.